This T cell receptor beta chain comes out of a study of blood T cells in healthy people across ages (dated by TCRdb to about 2015). About the full investigation: Template switching captured roughly one uniquely barcoded TCR beta cDNA molecule per two T cells in model experiments. Age-related changes in TCR beta repertoire diversity were measured in the study by deep sequencing normalized with unique cDNA molecular identifiers. The donors were split into four age groups: young (average 16 years), middle-aged (39), aged (roughly 60) and long-lived (about 74). To avoid experimental bias, donors of different ages were spread randomly across the sequencing lanes. Using the same blood draw, the study looked at two additional independent replicas of 1 million unique cDNA reads for two donors, one aged 18 to 29 and the other aged 80 or older.

Study-wide conclusions, independent of this receptor: Compared with the aged group, the long-lived group had more naive CD4+ T cells, fewer expanded clones and increased TCR diversity, a pattern suggesting age selection. There was a strong correlation between observed TCR beta diversity and the percentage of naive T cells measured by flow cytometry. Since profiling was done on bulk unsorted PBMCs, naive and antigen-experienced compartments could not be conclusively compared. Observed TCR beta diversity per million T cells fell roughly linearly with age, and a significant reduction was already apparent by age around 44. Because donor CMV infection status was unknown, age-related changes in expanded clonotypes were potentially confounded. Estimates of total diversity based on one million sequenced T cells were considered lower bounds and underestimates.

The library was generated by 5' RACE. The run used an Illumina HiSeq 2500. A second PCR of about 6 to 12 cycles was run with a J-beta primer mix and a sample-barcoded 5' primer. Each TCR beta cDNA molecule received a unique molecular identifier from a template-switch 5' adaptor carrying 12 random nucleotides. At least 3 million CDR3-containing paired-end reads were obtained from each sample. All of the RNA was converted into first-strand cDNA using the Mint cDNA synthesis kit, with a TRBC-specific oligonucleotide serving as the primer. After uracil-DNA glycosylase treatment, a first 18-cycle PCR used universal primers M1SS and BC2_uni_R on all cDNA. The paper's data handling went like this. Each sample was normalized by randomly selecting 1 million high-quality reads, each carrying a distinct molecular identifier. Instead of being binned into consensus sequences, reads that shared molecular identifiers were thrown out. MiTCR, set to a Q25 quality threshold and the strictest error-elimination algorithm, was used for CDR3 identification, clonotype clustering and error correction. A nonparametric unseen species model using Euler transformation provided a lower-bound estimate of total TCR beta diversity. TCRdb reran the public reads through fastp at Q25 and MiXCR, keeping productive beta chains. CDR3 protein sequences are deduplicated, and each keeps its most common genes and DNA. The V and J calls and clone size come from TCRdb's table, not from the authors' own analysis. This sample has some 290,000 distinct CDR3 sequences in its table, and roughly 26% of those were observed once. The ten largest make up roughly 28% of the sample.

Taken from the germline V gene (reference sequence), the CDR1 and CDR2 loops are LGHDT and YNNKEL. V is cut by 0 bases and J by 11 bases, and the space between the germline ends is 17 bases. The cysteine opens and the phenylalanine closes a CDR3 of 15 amino acids. Only the CDR3 DNA stays, 45 bases, in frame from base 1. Details on this clonotype: Its antigen remains undetermined. No much larger clone is present one base from it, and per-base qualities are unavailable.

The donors were 40 or so Caucasian individuals from Russia, aged 6 to 90 years, who were systemically healthy. Ten milliliters of peripheral blood were collected from each donor into EDTA-treated Vacutainer tubes. Ficoll-Paque density-gradient centrifugation was used to isolate PBMCs, with at least 6.5 million per sample. Trizol reagent was used to extract total RNA from PBMCs, with at least 6 micrograms per sample. Naive CD45RAhigh/CD27high T cell percentages were measured by flow cytometry on a PBMC aliquot from every donor. This TCR was sampled from a woman aged 65 to 85 in good health. The specimen was blood. The sequence links TRBV3-1 to TRBJ1-5; the D gene remains uncertain. The CDR3 sequence is CASSQDPGRFSAQHF. The sequence in DNA is TGTGCCAGCAGCCAAGATCCTGGGAGGTTCTCGGCCCAGCATTTT.